The 24 T cell receptor beta chains below come from one sample, sequenced in a study of cytomegalovirus exposure and HLA in healthy donors. Repertoires were generated with immunoSEQ multiplex PCR, while TCRdb's copy carries only in-frame clones and drops some. The sample contains 250,000 to 350,000 clones, roughly 90% of which appear only once. The sequencing sample was made of PBMCs. These receptors were collected from a man aged 25 to 40 in good health and CMV-seronegative.

CDR3 nucleotides: TGTGCCCCCCGGGGGGGGGACAGGGACTACAATGAGCAGTTCTTC. This encodes CAPRGGDRDYNEQFF. The genes are TRBV2 and TRBJ2-1; weak D call: TRBD1 (9 bases). The CDR3 length is 15 residues. V lost 11 bases and J 3 bases, leaving 20 bases between the germline ends. Germline-derived CDR1 and CDR2 are SNHLY and FYNNEI.

The V and J genes are TRBV7-9 and TRBJ1-3; D gene uncertain. Germline V lookup: CDR1 SEHNR, CDR2 FQNEAQ (reference sequence). Trimming took 1 base from V and 7 from J, leaving 5 bases between them. This CDR3 contains 12 residues. CDR3 DNA: TGTGCCAGCAGCTTAGTTAGTAACACCATATATTTT. Its protein product is CASSLVSNTIYF.

This clone was counted between two and nine times. The genes are TRBV19 and TRBJ1-5; D gene ambiguous. The CDR3 runs 16 residues. The germline V gene encodes CDR1 LNHDA and CDR2 SQIVND (reference sequence). V was cut by 5 bases and J by 6 bases, with 20 bases left in between. CDR3 sequence: CASSQFVPPTGQPQHF. The CDR3 DNA follows: TGTGCCAGTAGTCAGTTCGTCCCCCCGACGGGTCAGCCCCAGCATTTT.

The V and J genes are TRBV18 and TRBJ1-3, with no clear D. Germline V gene data show CDR1 as KGHSH and CDR2 as LQKENI. The CDR3 has 16 amino acids. Trimming stripped 2 bases from V and 4 bases from J, with 15 bases between. CDR3 region: CASSPTSFGQGNTIYF. Here the CDR3 DNA reads TGTGCCAGCTCACCAACGTCGTTCGGTCAAGGAAACACCATATATTTT.

The chain has TRBV4-3 and TRBJ2-3, with 11 bases identical to TRBD2. CDR3 length: 20 residues. Germline V gene sequence: CDR1 LGHNA, CDR2 YSLEER. Germline trimming cut 0 bases from V and 6 bases from J; bases unmatched to any gene: 17. The CDR3: CASSQDLMAKLAGVADTQYF. The CDR3 bases are TGCGCCAGCAGCCAAGATCTAATGGCGAAACTAGCGGGGGTTGCGGATACGCAGTATTTT.

This clone was counted between two and nine times. The chain uses TRBV18 and TRBJ1-1; D possibly corresponds to TRBD1 (6 bases). V lost 1 base and J 3 bases, leaving 9 bases between the germline ends. Germline V gene sequence: CDR1 KGHSH, CDR2 LQKENI. The CDR3 has 14 residues. The CDR3: CASSPRGRDTEAFF. CDR3 coding DNA: TGTGCCAGCTCACCACGGGGGCGGGACACTGAAGCTTTCTTT.

The gene calls are TRBV15 and TRBJ2-4; 7 bases agree with TRBD1. CDR3 length: 17 residues. Looked up from germline, CDR1 is LNHNV and CDR2 is YYDKDF (reference sequence). J was trimmed by 0 bases and V by 1 base; bases with no gene match: 6. CDR3 DNA sequence: TGTGCCACCAGCAGAGGAGGGGGCACTCTAGCCAAAAACATTCAGTACTTC. This codes for CATSRGGGTLAKNIQYF.

The gene calls are TRBV27 and TRBJ2-5; 9 bases align to TRBD1. The CDR3 extends over 16 amino acids. V dropped 5 bases and J dropped 2; count of bases not matched to a gene: 9. The germline V gene encodes CDR1 MNHEY and CDR2 SMNVEV (reference sequence). CDR3 sequence reads: CASSPPGQGSQETQYF. In DNA, the CDR3 is TGTGCCAGCAGTCCTCCGGGACAGGGTTCACAAGAGACCCAGTACTTC.

The CDR3 bases are TGTGCCAGCAACTCCGACCTAATGGAGGACAATGAGCAGTTCTTC. It translates to CASNSDLMEDNEQFF. The rearrangement joins TRBV7-9 to TRBJ2-1; possibly TRBD2 for D (5 bases). CDR1 is SEHNR and CDR2 is FQNEAQ in the germline V gene (reference sequence). CDR3 length: 15 residues. Trimming shortened V by 7 bases and J by 5 bases, and 18 bases separated the two germline ends.

The chain is built from TRBV6-5 and TRBJ2-2; 9 bases fit TRBD1. The CDR3 covers 15 residues. Trimming cost V 6 bases and J 3 bases; bases outside gene matches: 5. The V gene's germline CDR1 is MNHEY and CDR2 SVGAGI. This CDR3 is CASREGQGDTGELFF. The DNA for the CDR3 is TGTGCCAGCAGGGAGGGACAGGGTGACACCGGGGAGCTGTTTTTT.

The rearrangement uses TRBV21-1 and TRBJ1-5. TRBV21-1 is designated a pseudogene. This CDR3 region has 14 residues. The CDR3 DNA reads as TGTGCCAGCAGCAAAGGTCGGGGAAAGAAGCCCCAGCATTTT. It yields the protein CASSKGRGKKPQHF.

This clone has just a few counts. The chain joins TRBV5-1 to TRBJ1-2; 7 bases match TRBD1. The V gene end was trimmed by 5 bases and the J gene end by 3 bases; junction bases not matched to a gene: 4. Germline V gives CDR1 SGHRS, CDR2 YFSETQ. The CDR3 extends over 13 amino acids. DNA for the CDR3: TGCGCCAGCAGGACACAGGGGTACTATGGCTACACCTTC. It specifies CASRTQGYYGYTF.

The V and J genes are TRBV27 and TRBJ2-7; tentative D call: TRBD1 (6 bases). Trimming stripped 6 bases from V and 1 base from J, with 13 bases between. The germline V gene encodes CDR1 MNHEY and CDR2 SMNVEV (reference sequence). This CDR3 comprises 14 residues. In DNA, the CDR3 is TGTGCCAGCAGCACCGCCGGGACATCCTACGAGCAGTACTTC. It is translated as CASSTAGTSYEQYF.

This sequence joins TRBV6-6 and TRBJ1-1, with D unresolved. Trimming cost V 2 bases and J 1 base, with 5 bases left between them. The CDR3 contains 13 residues. The germline V gene has CDR1 MNHNY and CDR2 SVGAGI (reference sequence). The CDR3 protein is CASSYQENTEAFF. In DNA, the CDR3 is TGTGCCAGCAGTTACCAGGAGAACACTGAAGCTTTCTTT.

The J gene is TRBJ1-5, the V gene TRBV7-9; D is uncertain. Between the trimmed V and J ends, which lost 2 bases and 0 bases, there was a span of 5 bases. CDR3 size: 14 residues. Germline values: CDR1 SEHNR, CDR2 FQNEAQ (reference sequence). The CDR3 reads CASSLQNSNQPQHF. The CDR3 DNA reads TGTGCCAGCAGCTTACAGAATAGCAATCAGCCCCAGCATTTT.

This sequence joins TRBV6-5 and TRBJ1-2, with D hard to call. The V end lost 4 bases, the J end lost 3 bases, and 12 bases lay between the germline ends. The germline V gene has CDR1 MNHEY and CDR2 SVGAGI. This CDR3 contains 14 residues. The CDR3 DNA reads TGTGCCAGCAGTTCCCCGACTGCGGACTATGGCTACACCTTC. Its protein is CASSSPTADYGYTF.

This clone was recorded only once. V usage is TRBV7-9 and J usage is TRBJ2-7; 9 bases are shared with TRBD1. Germline CDR1 is SEHNR and CDR2 is FQNEAQ (reference sequence). This CDR3 contains 15 residues. The J segment lost 6 bases and the V segment lost 5 bases, leaving 11 bases of the junction unmatched. This chain's CDR3 is CASSPPRDRVSEQYF. CDR3 sequence (DNA): TGTGCCAGCAGCCCCCCCCGGGACAGGGTGTCCGAGCAGTACTTC.

The CDR3: CASSQEALSGGGLEQFF. The DNA for the CDR3 is TGCGCCAGCAGCCAAGAAGCCCTCAGCGGGGGGGGTCTTGAGCAGTTCTTC. The rearrangement uses TRBV4-3 and TRBJ2-1; 10 nucleotides agree with TRBD2. Germline CDR1 reads LGHNA; CDR2 reads YSLEER. This CDR3 is built from 17 residues. The junction had 11 bases not matched to a gene; V was cut back by 0 bases and J by 9 bases.

The V and J genes are TRBV15 and TRBJ2-7; tentative D call: TRBD1 (5 bases). The V and J ends lost 0 bases and 2 bases respectively, with 14 bases between them. This CDR3 region has 16 residues. The germline gives CDR1 LNHNV, CDR2 YYDKDF (reference sequence). In DNA form, the CDR3 reads TGTGCCACCAGCAGAGATTTGGGCAGGGTGGCCTACGAGCAGTACTTC. Encoded protein: CATSRDLGRVAYEQYF.

This chain connects TRBV7-8 to TRBJ1-2, with D possibly TRBD1 on 5 matching bases. The CDR3 extends over 16 amino acids. Germline lookup yields CDR1 SGHVS and CDR2 FQNEAQ. V was shortened by 5 bases and J by 3 bases, with 19 bases between the two germline ends. The CDR3 DNA sequence: TGTGCCAGCAGCCCTAACGGACGCAGGGTTCACTATGGCTACACCTTC. Protein: CASSPNGRRVHYGYTF. The full variable domain, with the rest looked up from reference TRBV7-8 and TRBJ1-2, is GAGVSQSPRYKVAKRGQDVALRCDPISGHVSLFWYQQALGQGPEFLTYFQNEAQLDKSGLPSDRFFAERPEGSVSTLKIQRTQQEDSAVYLCASSPNGRRVHYGYTFGSGTRLTVV.

The genes are TRBV30 and TRBJ1-1, with no clear D. CDR1 and CDR2 (germline): GTSNPN, SVGIG (reference sequence). V shed 5 bases and J shed 4 bases, with 11 bases lying between them. There are 12 residues in the CDR3. The CDR3 here is CAWASSGTEAFF. CDR3 DNA sequence: TGTGCCTGGGCGTCAAGTGGCACTGAAGCTTTCTTT.

V is TRBV9 and J is TRBJ2-1, with TRBD2 matching over 8 bases. The CDR3 loop spans 16 amino acids. Per the germline V gene, CDR1 is SGDLS and CDR2 is YYNGEE. The V and J ends lost 4 bases and 4 bases, in that order; junction bases with no gene match: 10. The chain's CDR3 is CASSSPAGAGYNEQFF. CDR3 in DNA: TGTGCCAGCAGCTCCCCAGCGGGGGCGGGTTACAATGAGCAGTTCTTC.

As DNA, the CDR3 is TGCGCCAGCAGCTTCCTGGTTGGCAGTGAGCAGTTCTTC. Its translation is CASSFLVGSEQFF. V gene TRBV5-1 combines with J gene TRBJ2-1; D gene uncertain. V lost 2 bases and J 9 bases, leaving 12 bases between the germline ends. The CDR3 is 13 residues long. Germline-derived CDR1 and CDR2 are SGHRS and YFSETQ.

V and J are TRBV18 and TRBJ2-7; 10 bases map to TRBD1. The V gene's germline CDR1 is KGHSH and CDR2 LQKENI. J was trimmed by 2 bases and V by 4 bases; bases with no gene match: 11. CDR3 length: 17 amino acids. CDR3 sequence (DNA): TGTGCCAGCTCACAAACCTATGACAGGGGGCGTCCCTACGAGCAGTACTTC. Amino acid sequence: CASSQTYDRGRPYEQYF.